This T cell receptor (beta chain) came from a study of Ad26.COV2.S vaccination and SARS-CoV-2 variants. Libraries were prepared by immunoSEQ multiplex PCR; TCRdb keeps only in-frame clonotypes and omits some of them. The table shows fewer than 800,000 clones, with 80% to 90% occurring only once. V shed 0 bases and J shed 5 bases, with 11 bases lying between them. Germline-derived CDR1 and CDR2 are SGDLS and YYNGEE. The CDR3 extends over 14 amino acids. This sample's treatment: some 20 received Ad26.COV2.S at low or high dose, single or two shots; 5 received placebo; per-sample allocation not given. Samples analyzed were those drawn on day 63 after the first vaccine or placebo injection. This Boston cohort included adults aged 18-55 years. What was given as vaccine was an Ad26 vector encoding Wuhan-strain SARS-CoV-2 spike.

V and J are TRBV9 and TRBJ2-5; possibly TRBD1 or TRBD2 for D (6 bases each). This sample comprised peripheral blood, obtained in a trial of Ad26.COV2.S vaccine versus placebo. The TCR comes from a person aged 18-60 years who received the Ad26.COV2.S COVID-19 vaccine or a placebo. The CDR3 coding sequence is TGTGCCAGCAGCGTAGGAGGGGGGATTGAGACCCAGTACTTC. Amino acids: CASSVGGGIETQYF.